This entry lists 24 T cell receptor beta chains sequenced from one sample in a study of cytomegalovirus exposure and HLA in healthy donors. The study ran its PCR with 60 Vbeta and 13 Jbeta primers. Assay used: immunoSEQ multiplex PCR; TCRdb lists only in-frame clones, some missing. The data contain around 110,000 clones, approximately 84% of them singletons. The sample comprised PBMCs. The receptors shown here come from a man younger than 45 in good health and CMV-seronegative.

The rearrangement joins TRBV5-1 to TRBJ2-7; 8 bases are a match to TRBD1. The trim removed 3 bases at V and 2 bases at J, leaving 7 bases unmatched. Looked up from germline, CDR1 is SGHRS and CDR2 is YFSETQ. This CDR3 comprises 15 residues. CDR3 loop: CASSSDRDFPYEQYF. The CDR3 coding sequence is TGCGCCAGCAGCTCGGACAGGGATTTCCCCTACGAGCAGTACTTC.

The chain employs TRBV30 and TRBJ1-2; D ambiguous. Germline V gene sequence: CDR1 GTSNPN, CDR2 SVGIG (reference sequence). This CDR3 comprises 14 residues. Trimming left V 0 bases short and J 1 base short, with 9 bases between. CDR3 nucleotide sequence: TGTGCCTGGAGTGTGGGCAGACATAACTATGGCTACACCTTC. Translation: CAWSVGRHNYGYTF.

This clone was seen once. The germline gene is not matched at one end of the junction; a read error may be the cause. In the same sample, other DNA sequences code for this CDR3. The chain has TRBV7-3 and TRBJ1-1, with 7 bases aligning to TRBD1. Looked up from germline, CDR1 is SGHTA and CDR2 is FQGTGA. This CDR3 region has 13 residues. The CDR3 sequence: CASSLTGFTEAFF. The CDR3 nucleotides read TGTGCCAGCAGCTTGACAGGGTTTACTGAAGCCTTCTTT. Variable domain in full (rest from reference TRBV7-3 and TRBJ1-1): GAGVSQTPSNKVTEKGKYVELRCDPISGHTALYWYRQSLGQGPEFLIYFQGTGAADDSGLPNDRFFAVRPEGSVSTLKIQRTERGDSAVYLCASSLTGFTEAFFGQGTRLTVV.

As to this clone: The sample holds other DNA sequences that translate to the same CDR3. The chain joins TRBV9 to TRBJ1-1; TRBD1 agrees at 9 bases. Per germline, CDR1 SGDLS and CDR2 YYNGEE. V lost 2 bases to trimming and J lost 1 base; unmatched junction nucleotides: 0. There are 14 residues in the CDR3. The CDR3 coding sequence is TGTGCCAGCAGCGTGGGACAGGGGAACACTGAAGCTTTCTTT. Residues: CASSVGQGNTEAFF.

The J gene is TRBJ1-1, the V gene TRBV5-6, with 7 bases fitting TRBD1. Trimming at V came to 2 bases and at J to 7 bases, leaving 14 bases not matched to a gene. From germline, CDR1 is SGHDT and CDR2 YYEEEE. The CDR3 is made up of 16 amino acids. The CDR3 reads CASSFITGTADLEAFF. The CDR3 DNA is TGTGCCAGCAGCTTTATCACCGGGACAGCTGATCTTGAAGCTTTCTTT. Based on the CDR3 plus reference TRBV5-6 and TRBJ1-1, the full variable domain is DAGVTQSPTHLIKTRGQQVTLRCSPKSGHDTVSWYQQALGQGPQFIFQYYEEEERQRGNFPDRFSGHQFPNYSSELNVNALLLGDSALYLCASSFITGTADLEAFFGQGTRLTVV.

The chain employs TRBV7-9 and TRBJ2-3; 12 bases agree with TRBD1. The trim removed 3 bases at V and 5 bases at J, leaving 3 bases unmatched. CDR3 length: 15 amino acids. Germline CDR1 is SEHNR and CDR2 is FQNEAQ (reference sequence). The CDR3 reads CASSLGQGAGDTQYF. The DNA for the CDR3 is TGTGCCAGCAGCTTGGGACAGGGGGCCGGAGATACGCAGTATTTT.

V gene TRBV18 combines with J gene TRBJ1-6; unclear D gene. This CDR3 contains 15 residues. Germline V gene lookup returns CDR1 KGHSH and CDR2 LQKENI. The V end lost 2 bases, the J end lost 7 bases, and 12 bases lay between the germline ends. The CDR3 protein is CASSPREGRNSPLHF. In DNA, the CDR3 is TGTGCCAGCTCACCAAGGGAGGGCCGCAATTCACCCCTCCACTTT.

The chain combines TRBV21-1 with TRBJ1-2; the D segment call TRBD1 is taken from the table without a DNA check. TRBV21-1 is described as a pseudogene. The CDR3 consists of 18 residues. CDR3 sequence: CASSSCTTGPVSNYGYTF. DNA for the CDR3: TGTGCCAGCAGCAGCTGTACCACAGGGCCAGTCTCTAACTATGGCTACACCTTC.

This rearrangement joins TRBV9 to TRBJ2-5, with D possibly being TRBD1 (5 bases). The V end lost 0 bases, the J end lost 4 bases, and 7 bases lay between the germline ends. The CDR3 totals 13 residues. Germline V gives CDR1 SGDLS, CDR2 YYNGEE. The CDR3: CASSVGGLETQYF. In DNA, the CDR3 is TGTGCCAGCAGCGTAGGGGGCCTAGAGACCCAGTACTTC.

A single count supports this clone. The chain is built from TRBV11-2 and TRBJ1-1; D not resolved. Germline lookup yields CDR1 SGHAT and CDR2 FQNNGV. The CDR3 covers 13 residues. V gave up 0 bases and J gave up 10 bases, with 12 bases separating them. CDR3 in amino acids: CASSLDSGVAAFF. For the CDR3, the DNA is TGTGCCAGCAGCTTAGATTCCGGGGTGGCAGCTTTCTTT.

CDR3 bases: TGTGCCACCAGGGAAAATGGGATTAGCGCGGGTGAGCAGTACTTC. Protein sequence: CATRENGISAGEQYF. The chain is built from TRBV2 and TRBJ2-7; possibly TRBD1 or TRBD2 for D (5 bases each). V was clipped by 10 bases and J by 7 bases, with 26 bases between them. Germline V lookup: CDR1 SNHLY, CDR2 FYNNEI. This CDR3 has 15 amino acids.

The chain joins TRBV28 to TRBJ1-2, with 10 bases matching TRBD1. The V and J ends lost 6 bases and 4 bases, in that order; junction bases with no gene match: 11. CDR1 is MDHEN and CDR2 is SYDVKM in the germline V gene. This CDR3 region has 16 residues. The CDR3, as DNA: TGTGCCAGCAGCCCTGGGACAGGGGCGGGTATCTATGGCTACACCTTC. This gives the protein CASSPGTGAGIYGYTF.

V usage is TRBV18 and J usage is TRBJ1-4, with D unresolved. The V end lost 2 bases, the J end lost 7 bases, and 8 bases lay between the germline ends. CDR3 size: 13 residues. Germline values: CDR1 KGHSH, CDR2 LQKENI. The DNA of the CDR3 is TGTGCCAGCTCACCAGGCAGGCTTGAAAAACTGTTTTTT. Its protein product is CASSPGRLEKLFF.

The chain recombines TRBV11-2 with TRBJ2-1; D might be TRBD2 (5 bases). Trimming took off 4 bases at V and 1 base at J, with 11 bases between the two ends. The CDR3 extends over 15 amino acids. Germline CDR1 is SGHAT and CDR2 is FQNNGV. As DNA, the CDR3 is TGTGCCAGCAGCTCGGACCCGGGGTCCTACAATGAGCAGTTCTTC. This gives the protein CASSSDPGSYNEQFF.

The gene calls are TRBV9 and TRBJ1-5, with 7 bases matching TRBD1. The ends lost 0 bases at V and 3 bases at J; junction bases unmatched: 3. CDR3 length: 15 amino acids. The germline V gene encodes CDR1 SGDLS and CDR2 YYNGEE. The CDR3: CASSVDGTDNQPQHF. The CDR3 DNA reads TGTGCCAGCAGCGTAGACGGGACAGACAATCAGCCCCAGCATTTT.

In its sample, this clone was seen once. V and J are TRBV28 and TRBJ2-5; no definite D call. This CDR3 has 14 amino acids. The ends were cut back, 6 bases at V and 0 bases at J, with 11 bases in the middle. The germline V gene has CDR1 MDHEN and CDR2 SYDVKM. CDR3 sequence reads: CASSLLDNQETQYF. The CDR3 coding sequence is TGTGCCAGCAGCCTCTTAGATAACCAAGAGACCCAGTACTTC.

This clone was found a few times. CDR3 sequence reads: CASSVDRGRGTEAFF. The CDR3 DNA is TGTGCCAGCAGTGTAGACAGGGGGAGGGGGACTGAAGCTTTCTTT. The V and J genes are TRBV6-1 and TRBJ1-1, with TRBD1 identical over 9 bases. Germline CDR1 and CDR2: MNHNS and SASEGT. V lost 4 bases, J lost 5 bases, and 8 bases stayed unmatched. The CDR3 is 15 residues long.

This chain connects TRBV2 to TRBJ1-3, with D maybe TRBD1 (5 bases). The ends were cut back, 6 bases at V and 0 bases at J, with 6 bases in the middle. Germline V CDR1 and CDR2: SNHLY, FYNNEI. The CDR3 spans 13 residues. The CDR3 region is CASRGVSGNTIYF. In DNA form, the CDR3 reads TGTGCCAGCAGAGGGGTCTCTGGAAACACCATATATTTT.

The genes are TRBV13 and TRBJ2-7; no definite D call. Germline values: CDR1 PRHDT, CDR2 FYEKMQ (reference sequence). This CDR3 comprises 13 residues. With 5 bases removed from V and 3 bases from J, the gap between germline ends came to 11 bases. DNA for the CDR3: TGTGCCAGCAGCCTGGGCCGAGACTACGAGCAGTACTTC. Its translation is CASSLGRDYEQYF.

The chain carries TRBV11-3 and TRBJ1-1, with D hard to call. Trimming cost V 3 bases and J 1 base, with 9 bases left between them. Germline-derived CDR1 and CDR2 are SGHNT and YENEEA. There are 14 residues in the CDR3. This CDR3 is CASSFGGQNTEAFF. DNA of the CDR3: TGTGCCAGCAGCTTTGGAGGGCAGAACACTGAAGCTTTCTTT.

The chain carries TRBV5-6 and TRBJ2-1; TRBD2 matches at 10 bases. CDR3 length: 14 residues. V shed 2 bases and J 9 bases; nucleotides not matched to a gene: 5. The germline CDR1 and CDR2 sequences are SGHDT and YYEEEE. The CDR3 protein is CASSLRLAGAEQFF. The CDR3 DNA reads TGTGCCAGCAGCTTAAGACTAGCGGGCGCTGAGCAGTTCTTC.

About this clone: The same CDR3 arises from other DNA sequences in this sample as well. J is TRBJ2-7 and V is TRBV5-6, with D hard to call. The CDR3 contains 13 residues. Germline loops: CDR1 SGHDT, CDR2 YYEEEE. Trimming removed 0 bases from V and 3 bases from J, with 7 bases in between. CDR3 region: CASSLGQSYEQYF. DNA of the CDR3: TGTGCCAGCAGCTTGGGACAAAGCTACGAGCAGTACTTC.

The V gene is TRBV7-6, the J gene TRBJ2-5; D is perhaps TRBD2 (5 bases). The CDR3 contains 14 residues. Germline CDR1 SGHVS, CDR2 FNYEAQ. Deletions cut 5 bases from V and 2 bases from J, with 12 bases between. The CDR3 nucleotides are TGTGCCAGCAGCCAGTCCCGGGATCAAGAGACCCAGTACTTC. It yields the protein CASSQSRDQETQYF.

J is TRBJ2-7 and V is TRBV5-1; tentative D call: TRBD1 (6 bases). This CDR3 comprises 14 residues. The germline V gene encodes CDR1 SGHRS and CDR2 YFSETQ. Trimming took off 2 bases at V and 3 bases at J, with 12 bases between the two ends. CDR3: CASSFSGVSYEQYF. CDR3 nucleotides: TGCGCCAGCAGCTTCTCAGGGGTAAGCTACGAGCAGTACTTC.